This entry describes one T cell receptor beta chain. This record comes from a study of blood T cell repertoires in COVID-19. Study context: The samples span acute and convalescent COVID-19 from the United States, Italy and Spain. The cDNA or gDNA used as material had been derived from T cells, B-cell-depleted T cells, or PBMCs.

Source study methods: Researchers report that nucleated cell counts were estimated from reference gene primer amplification. Only in-frame clones appear in the TCRdb table, and some are missing; sequencing was by immunoSEQ multiplex PCR. For V, J and clone size, that table is used; D and trimming come from the DNA. The table lists some 250,000 clones, around nine tenths of them singletons. Germline CDR1 SGDLS, CDR2 YYNGEE. V was pared by 4 bases and J by 10 bases, with 15 bases between. CDR3 length equals 13 residues. The genes are TRBV9 and TRBJ2-1, with D tentatively TRBD2 (5 bases). This clonotype was sampled from a woman in her thirties or forties who had recovered from COVID-19. What was sequenced was peripheral blood. The CDR3 reads CASSPPRGPEQFF. Written as DNA, the CDR3 is TGTGCCAGCAGCCCCCCTAGAGGGCCCGAGCAGTTCTTC.